The present entry profiles one TCR beta chain with its context. The germline V gene has CDR1 DFQATT and CDR2 SNEGSKA (reference sequence). The germline V and J ends were trimmed by 3 bases and 6 bases, with 9 bases remaining between them. The CDR3 is 11 residues long. This entry is derived from a study of blood T cells in healthy people across ages. About the study: The capture of about one barcoded beta molecule per two T cells was achieved by template switching.

Primers used in a second PCR of about 6 to 11 cycles were a sample-barcoded 5' primer and a J-beta primer mix. Tagging of each cDNA molecule was performed by a template-switch adaptor with 12 random nucleotides. A single record per CDR3 protein comes from TCRdb applying MiXCR to the 5' RACE reads. Among some 640,000 distinct CDR3 sequences, about half were seen once, and the ten largest hold under 35%. Each sample had at least 6.5 million PBMCs isolated. The V gene is TRBV20-1, the J gene TRBJ2-7, with a tentative D call TRBD2 (5 bases). This TCR was sampled from a woman aged 55-75 years in good health. The specimen sequenced was blood. For the CDR3, the DNA is TGCAGTGCTAGTAGAGGGTTCGAGCAGTACTTC. This encodes CSASRGFEQYF.